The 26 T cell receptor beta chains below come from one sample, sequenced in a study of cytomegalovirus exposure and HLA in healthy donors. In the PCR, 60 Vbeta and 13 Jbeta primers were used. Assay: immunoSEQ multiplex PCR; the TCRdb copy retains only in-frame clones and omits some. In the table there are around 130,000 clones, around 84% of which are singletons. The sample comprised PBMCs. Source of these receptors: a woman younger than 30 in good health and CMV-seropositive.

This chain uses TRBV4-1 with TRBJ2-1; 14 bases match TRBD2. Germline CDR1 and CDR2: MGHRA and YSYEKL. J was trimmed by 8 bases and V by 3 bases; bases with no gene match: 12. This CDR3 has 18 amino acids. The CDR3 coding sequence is TGCGCCAGCAGCCACGATACCAATGGACTAGCGGGGGGCGATGAGCAGTTCTTC. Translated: CASSHDTNGLAGGDEQFF.

CDR3 in amino acids: CASTVSGQGGSYGYTF. CDR3 sequence (DNA): TGTGCCAGCACCGTTTCGGGACAGGGTGGTTCTTATGGCTACACCTTC. This chain connects TRBV9 to TRBJ1-2, with 9 nucleotides matching TRBD1. J gave up 5 bases and V 6 bases, and 14 bases lay outside the gene matches. The CDR3 is 16 amino acids. Germline assignment: CDR1 SGDLS and CDR2 YYNGEE.

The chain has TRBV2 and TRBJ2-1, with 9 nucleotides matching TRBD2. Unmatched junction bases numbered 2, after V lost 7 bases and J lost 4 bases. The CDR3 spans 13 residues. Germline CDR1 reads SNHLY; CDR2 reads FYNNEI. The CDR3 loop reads CASTTSGYNEQFF. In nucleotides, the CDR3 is TGTGCCAGCACGACTAGCGGATACAATGAGCAGTTCTTC.

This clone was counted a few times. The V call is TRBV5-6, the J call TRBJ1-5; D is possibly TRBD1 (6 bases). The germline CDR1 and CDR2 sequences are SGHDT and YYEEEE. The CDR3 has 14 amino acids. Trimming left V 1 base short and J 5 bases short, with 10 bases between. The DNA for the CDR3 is TGTGCCAGCAGCTTGAGCAGGGGCGATCAGCCCCAGCATTTT. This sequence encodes CASSLSRGDQPQHF.

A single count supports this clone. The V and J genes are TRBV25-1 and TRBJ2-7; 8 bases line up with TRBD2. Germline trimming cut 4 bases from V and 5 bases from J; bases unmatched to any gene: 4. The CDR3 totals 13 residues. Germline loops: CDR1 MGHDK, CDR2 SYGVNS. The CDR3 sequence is CASSAGLGHEQYF. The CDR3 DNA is TGTGCCAGCAGTGCGGGACTAGGCCACGAGCAGTACTTC.

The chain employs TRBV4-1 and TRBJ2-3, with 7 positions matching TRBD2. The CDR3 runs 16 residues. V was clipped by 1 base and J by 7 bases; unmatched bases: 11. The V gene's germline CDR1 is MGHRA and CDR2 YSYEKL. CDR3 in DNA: TGCGCCAGCAGCCAAGCTGGGGAGGGATGGGTTTATACGCAGTATTTT. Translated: CASSQAGEGWVYTQYF.

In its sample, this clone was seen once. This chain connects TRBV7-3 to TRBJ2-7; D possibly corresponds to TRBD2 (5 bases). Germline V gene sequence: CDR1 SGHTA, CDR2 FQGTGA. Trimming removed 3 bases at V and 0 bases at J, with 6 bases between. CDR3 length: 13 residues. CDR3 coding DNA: TGTGCCAGCAGCTTGGGAGTCTCCTACGAGCAGTACTTC. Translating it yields CASSLGVSYEQYF.

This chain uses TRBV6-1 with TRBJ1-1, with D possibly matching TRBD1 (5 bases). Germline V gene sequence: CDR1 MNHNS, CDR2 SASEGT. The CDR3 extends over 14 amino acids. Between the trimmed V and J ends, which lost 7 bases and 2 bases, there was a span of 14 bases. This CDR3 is CASTKGHINTEAFF. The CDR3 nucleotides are TGTGCCAGCACCAAAGGACACATTAACACTGAAGCTTTCTTT.

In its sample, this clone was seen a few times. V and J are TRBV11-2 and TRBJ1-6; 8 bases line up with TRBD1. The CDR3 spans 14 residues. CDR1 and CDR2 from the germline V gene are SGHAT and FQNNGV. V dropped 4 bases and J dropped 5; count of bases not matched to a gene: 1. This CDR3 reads CASSSTGDNSPLHF. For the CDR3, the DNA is TGTGCCAGCAGCTCGACAGGGGATAATTCACCCCTCCACTTT.

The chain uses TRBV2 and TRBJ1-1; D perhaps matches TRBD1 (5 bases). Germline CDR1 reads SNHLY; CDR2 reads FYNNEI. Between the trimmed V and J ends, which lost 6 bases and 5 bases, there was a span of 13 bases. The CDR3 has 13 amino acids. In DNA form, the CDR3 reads TGTGCCAGCAGAACCCAGGGAGGAACTGAAGCTTTCTTT. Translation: CASRTQGGTEAFF.

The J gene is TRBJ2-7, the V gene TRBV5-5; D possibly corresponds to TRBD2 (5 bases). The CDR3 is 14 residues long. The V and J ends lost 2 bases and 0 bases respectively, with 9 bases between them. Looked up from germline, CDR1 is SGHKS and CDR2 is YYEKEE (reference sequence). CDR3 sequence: CASSFMAGSYEQYF. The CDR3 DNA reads TGTGCCAGCAGCTTTATGGCGGGCTCCTACGAGCAGTACTTC.

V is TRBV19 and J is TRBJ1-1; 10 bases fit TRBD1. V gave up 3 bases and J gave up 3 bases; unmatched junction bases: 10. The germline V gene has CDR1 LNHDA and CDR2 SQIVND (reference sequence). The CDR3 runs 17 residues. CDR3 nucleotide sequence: TGTGCCAGTAGTATGTGGGGACAGGGGAGTTTAGACACTGAAGCTTTCTTT. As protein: CASSMWGQGSLDTEAFF.

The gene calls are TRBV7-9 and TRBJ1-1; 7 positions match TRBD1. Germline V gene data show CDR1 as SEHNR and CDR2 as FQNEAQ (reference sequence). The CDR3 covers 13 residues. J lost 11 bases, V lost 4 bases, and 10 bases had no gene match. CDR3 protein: CASSSSALQGAFF. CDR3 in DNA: TGTGCCAGCAGCTCTTCAGCGTTACAGGGGGCTTTCTTT. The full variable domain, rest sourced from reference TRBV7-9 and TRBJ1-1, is DTGVSQNPRHKITKRGQNVTFRCDPISEHNRLYWYRQTLGQGPEFLTYFQNEAQLEKSRLLSDRFSAERPKGSFSTLEIQRTEQGDSAMYLCASSSSALQGAFFGQGTRLTVV.

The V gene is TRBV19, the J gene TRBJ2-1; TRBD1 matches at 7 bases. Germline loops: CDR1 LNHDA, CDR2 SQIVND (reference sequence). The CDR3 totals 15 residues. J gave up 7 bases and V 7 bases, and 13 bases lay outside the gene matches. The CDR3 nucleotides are TGTGCCAGTACCGAAGACCGGGACAGCTATAATGAGCAGTTCTTC. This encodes CASTEDRDSYNEQFF.

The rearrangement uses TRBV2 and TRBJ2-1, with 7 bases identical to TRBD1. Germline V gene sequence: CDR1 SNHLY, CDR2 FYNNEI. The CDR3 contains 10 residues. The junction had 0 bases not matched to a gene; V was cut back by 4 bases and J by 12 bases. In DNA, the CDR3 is TGTGCCAGCAGTGGGGACAGGCAGTTCTTC. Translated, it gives CASSGDRQFF.

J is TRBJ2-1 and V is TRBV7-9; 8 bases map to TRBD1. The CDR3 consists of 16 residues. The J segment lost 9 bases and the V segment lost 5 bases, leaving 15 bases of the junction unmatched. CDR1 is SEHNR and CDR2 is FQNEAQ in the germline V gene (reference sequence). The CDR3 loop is CASSQRPGQGFGEQFF. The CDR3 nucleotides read TGTGCCAGCAGCCAAAGGCCAGGACAGGGATTCGGTGAGCAGTTCTTC.

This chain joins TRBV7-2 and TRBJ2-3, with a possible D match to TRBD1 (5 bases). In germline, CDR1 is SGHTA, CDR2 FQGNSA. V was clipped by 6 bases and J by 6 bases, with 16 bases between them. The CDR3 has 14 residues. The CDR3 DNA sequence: TGTGCCAGCAGTGTTAACAGGTTCTGGGATACGCAGTATTTT. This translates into CASSVNRFWDTQYF. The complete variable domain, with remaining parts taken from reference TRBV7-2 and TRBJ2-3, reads GAGVSQSPSNKVTEKGKDVELRCDPISGHTALYWYRQSLGQGLEFLIYFQGNSAPDKSGLPSDRFSAERTGGSVSTLTIQRTQQEDSAVYLCASSVNRFWDTQYFGPGTRLTVL.

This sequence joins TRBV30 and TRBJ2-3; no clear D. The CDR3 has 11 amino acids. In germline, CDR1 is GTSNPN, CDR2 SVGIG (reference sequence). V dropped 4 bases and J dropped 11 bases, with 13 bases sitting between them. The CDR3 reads CAWMREFGQYF. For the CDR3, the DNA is TGTGCCTGGATGAGAGAGTTTGGGCAGTATTTT.

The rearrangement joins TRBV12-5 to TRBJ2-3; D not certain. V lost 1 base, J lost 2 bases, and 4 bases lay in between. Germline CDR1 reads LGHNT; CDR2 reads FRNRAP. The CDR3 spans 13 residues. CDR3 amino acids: CASGLDNTDTQYF. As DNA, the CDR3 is TGTGCTAGTGGTTTGGACAACACAGATACGCAGTATTTT.

Here the CDR3 DNA reads TGCAGCGTTGCTACCGGGACAGGGGGCTCAGATACGCAGTATTTT. This translates into CSVATGTGGSDTQYF. This chain links TRBV29-1 with TRBJ2-3; TRBD1 aligns across 12 bases. Germline V gene sequence: CDR1 SQVTM, CDR2 ANQGSEA. This CDR3 contains 15 residues. J lost 4 bases, V lost 4 bases, and 6 bases had no gene match.

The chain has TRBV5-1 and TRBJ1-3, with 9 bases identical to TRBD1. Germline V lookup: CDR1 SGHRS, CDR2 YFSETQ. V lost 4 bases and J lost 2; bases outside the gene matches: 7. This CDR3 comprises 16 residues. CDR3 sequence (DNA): TGCGCCAGCAGCCCCCGACAGGGGGAAACTGGAAACACCATATATTTT. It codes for CASSPRQGETGNTIYF.

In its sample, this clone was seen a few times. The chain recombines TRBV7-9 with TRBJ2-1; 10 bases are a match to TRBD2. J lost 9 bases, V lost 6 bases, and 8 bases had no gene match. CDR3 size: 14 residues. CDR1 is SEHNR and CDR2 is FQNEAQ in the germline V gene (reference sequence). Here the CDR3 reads CASRSAGGIVEQFF. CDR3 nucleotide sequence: TGTGCCAGCAGATCAGCGGGGGGGATCGTTGAGCAGTTCTTC.

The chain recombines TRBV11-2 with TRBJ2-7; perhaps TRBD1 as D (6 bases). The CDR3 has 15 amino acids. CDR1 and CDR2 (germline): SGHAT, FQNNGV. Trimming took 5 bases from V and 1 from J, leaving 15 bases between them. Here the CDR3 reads CASSQGPQTSYEQYF. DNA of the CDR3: TGTGCCAGCAGCCAGGGGCCCCAGACTTCCTACGAGCAGTACTTC.

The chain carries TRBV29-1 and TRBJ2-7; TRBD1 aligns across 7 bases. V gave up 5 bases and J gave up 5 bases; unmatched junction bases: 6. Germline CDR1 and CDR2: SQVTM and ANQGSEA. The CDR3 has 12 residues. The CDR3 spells CSVPLQGNEQYF. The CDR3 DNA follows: TGCAGCGTTCCGTTACAGGGGAACGAGCAGTACTTC.

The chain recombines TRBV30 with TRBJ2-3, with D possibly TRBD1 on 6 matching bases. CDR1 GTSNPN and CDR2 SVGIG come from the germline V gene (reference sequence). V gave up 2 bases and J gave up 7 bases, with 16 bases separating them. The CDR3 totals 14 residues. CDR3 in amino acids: CAWSPRNRAHTQYF. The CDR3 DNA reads TGTGCCTGGAGTCCGCGGAACAGGGCGCATACGCAGTATTTT.

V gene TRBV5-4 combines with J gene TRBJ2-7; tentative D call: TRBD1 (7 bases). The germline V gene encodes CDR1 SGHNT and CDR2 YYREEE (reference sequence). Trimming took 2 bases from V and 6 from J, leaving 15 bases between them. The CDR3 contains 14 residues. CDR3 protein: CASSFPPQGGEQYF. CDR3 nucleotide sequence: TGTGCCAGCAGCTTCCCCCCTCAGGGGGGCGAGCAGTACTTC.